Each of the 3 T cell receptor beta chains below was sequenced from the same sample in a study of T cells after yellow fever vaccination. TCRdb analysed the 5' RACE reads with MiXCR anew, one entry per CDR3 protein. Of about 260,000 distinct CDR3 sequences in the sample, around 4.9% were seen once. The specimen was CD4+ T cells sorted from PBMCs, collected on the day of the yellow fever booster vaccination. The receptors shown here come from a man in his late teens or twenties who received the YFV17D yellow fever vaccine.

This clonotype came up a few times. The chain has TRBV20-1 and TRBJ2-5, with 8 bases identical to TRBD1. CDR3 length equals 14 residues. The germline gives CDR1 DFQATT, CDR2 SNEGSKA (reference sequence). V dropped 4 bases and J dropped 4; count of bases not matched to a gene: 8. CDR3 in DNA: TGCAGTGCTAAGTCCACGGGACAGGCAGAGACCCAGTACTTC. Translating gives CSAKSTGQAETQYF.

This sequence joins TRBV20-1 and TRBJ2-5; TRBD2 matches 8 bases. The CDR3 extends over 15 amino acids. V lost 4 bases and J lost 7; bases outside the gene matches: 14. Germline CDR1 DFQATT, CDR2 SNEGSKA (reference sequence). The CDR3 DNA is TGCAGTGCTAAGAGCGGCGGGGGGCCCTGGGGGACCCAGTACTTC. Translation gives CSAKSGGGPWGTQYF.

This clonotype was picked up many times. In DNA form, the CDR3 reads TGTGCCAGCAGCGTAGGTCCCGGCACAGATACGCAGTATTTT. Protein sequence: CASSVGPGTDTQYF. The chain has TRBV9 and TRBJ2-3; D gene unclear. CDR1 and CDR2 (germline): SGDLS, YYNGEE. The V gene lost 0 bases and the J gene lost 1 base, with 6 bases spanning the gap. The CDR3 consists of 14 residues.